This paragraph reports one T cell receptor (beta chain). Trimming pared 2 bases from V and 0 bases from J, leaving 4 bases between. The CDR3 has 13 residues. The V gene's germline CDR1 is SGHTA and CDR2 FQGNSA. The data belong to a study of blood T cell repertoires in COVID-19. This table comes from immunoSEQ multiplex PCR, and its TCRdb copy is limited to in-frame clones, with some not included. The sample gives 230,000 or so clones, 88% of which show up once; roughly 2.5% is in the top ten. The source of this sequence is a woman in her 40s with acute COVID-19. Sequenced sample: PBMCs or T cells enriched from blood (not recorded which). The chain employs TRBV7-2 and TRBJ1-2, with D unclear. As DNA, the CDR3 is TGTGCCAGCAGCTTACAGGCTAACTATGGCTACACCTTC. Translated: CASSLQANYGYTF.